This TCR beta chain was identified in a study of response to subunit inactivated influenza vaccine (dated by TCRdb to the late 2010s). In terms of the full investigation: Deep quantitative profiling of the T cell receptor repertoire was used in the study to follow responses to a trivalent subunit inactivated influenza vaccine.

Library method: RT-PCR. Sequencing relied on an Illumina HiSeq 2500. TCRdb reanalyzed the raw reads on its own, using fastp at Q25 for trimming and MiXCR for clone calling, and kept in-frame beta chains. Each entry merges the rows of one CDR3 protein and shows their most common DNA and genes. The sample table records some 600,000 distinct CDR3 sequences; 12% to 15% of these occur just once. The ten top clones hold less than 8.5% of the sample. The germline V gene gives CDR1 as SGHTA and CDR2 as FQGNSA. Spanning cysteine to phenylalanine, the CDR3 consists of 16 amino acids. Only CDR3 DNA is held: 48 bases, read in frame from base 1. This clonotype was recorded only once. Its antigen has not been determined. A junction boundary mismatches the germline segment, possibly from a read error. The research as a whole found: The authors suggested that each seasonal influenza vaccination may recruit only a limited number of new T cells.

The TCR originated in a man aged 45-65 years who received an inactivated influenza vaccine. Donor details come from another sample of the same person, matched by shared clones. The source was PBMCs from blood, collected approximately 15 days before vaccination. The chain was built from TRBV7-2 and TRBJ2-1; TRBD2 fits 8 bases in the junction. The nucleotides are TGTGCCAGTAGCTTAGCGGGGCTAGCGACACACAATGAGCAGTTCTTC. Translated, it gives CASSLAGLATHNEQFF.